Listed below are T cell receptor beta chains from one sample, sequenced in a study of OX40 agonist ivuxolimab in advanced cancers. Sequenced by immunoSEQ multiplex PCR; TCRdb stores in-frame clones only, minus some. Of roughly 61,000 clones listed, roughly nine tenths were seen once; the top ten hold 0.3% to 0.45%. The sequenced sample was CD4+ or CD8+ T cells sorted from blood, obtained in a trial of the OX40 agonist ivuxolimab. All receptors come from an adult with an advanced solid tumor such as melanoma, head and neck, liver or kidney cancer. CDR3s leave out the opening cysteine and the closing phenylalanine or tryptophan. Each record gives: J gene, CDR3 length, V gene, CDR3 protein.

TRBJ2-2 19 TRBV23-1 ASSQLFPATGRGLNTGELF
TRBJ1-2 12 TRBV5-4 ASSFIQGAYGYT
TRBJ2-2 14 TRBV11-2 ASSPRGQGGTGELF
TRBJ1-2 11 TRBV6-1 ASTLDSTYGYT
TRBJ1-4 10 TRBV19 ASSMLTGQLF
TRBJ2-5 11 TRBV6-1 ASSDLEQETQY
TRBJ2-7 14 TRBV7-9 ASSSRGGGAGYEQY
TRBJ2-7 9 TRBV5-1 ASSLDYEQY
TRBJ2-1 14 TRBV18 ASSPLAGQGYNEQF
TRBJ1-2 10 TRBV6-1 ASRTSSYGYT
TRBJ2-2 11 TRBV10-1 ASKTGGAGELF
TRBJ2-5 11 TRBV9 ASSQPLAETQY
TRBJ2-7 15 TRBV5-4 ASSLGPPGGGTYEQY
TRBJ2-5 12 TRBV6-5 ASRSQGSAETQY
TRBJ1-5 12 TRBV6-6 ASSLPGSNQPQH
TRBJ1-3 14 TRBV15 ATSRDGSMEGNTIY
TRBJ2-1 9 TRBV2 ASSTAGQQF
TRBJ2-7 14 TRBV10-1 ASSGLTGTGVSEQY
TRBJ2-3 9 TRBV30 AWSVGDTQY
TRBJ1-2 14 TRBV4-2 ASSQAGQAGSDGYT
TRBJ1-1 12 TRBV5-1 ASSSQGQNTEAF
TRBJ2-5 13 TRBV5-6 ASSTWWGREETQY
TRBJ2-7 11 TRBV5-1 ASGLRQVGEQY
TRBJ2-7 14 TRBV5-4 ASSQDLGQGNYEQY
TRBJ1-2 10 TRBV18 ASSRQNNGYT
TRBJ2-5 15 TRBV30 AWRGGAGGGYQETQY
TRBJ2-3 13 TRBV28 ASSLGGGLLDTQY